This T cell receptor beta chain was captured by sequencing in a study of blood T cell repertoires in COVID-19. Study context: Sites across the United States, Italy and Spain contributed samples from acute and convalescent COVID-19. The cDNA or gDNA used as material had been derived from T cells, B-cell-depleted T cells, or PBMCs.

Methods used by the authors: Amplified reference gene primers provided the basis for estimating nucleated cell counts. Assay: immunoSEQ multiplex PCR; the TCRdb copy retains only in-frame clones and omits some. V and J calls and clone size are those listed in that table; D and trimming were worked out from the DNA. The sample contains roughly 91,000 clones, almost 85% of which appear only once. With 4 bases removed from V and 4 bases from J, the gap between germline ends came to 10 bases. The CDR3 spans 14 residues. Per germline, CDR1 LGHDT and CDR2 YNNKEL (reference sequence). The J gene is TRBJ1-4, the V gene TRBV3-1 (or the pseudogene TRBV3-2); the D is unclear. The sequence came from a woman of 80 years or more with acute or convalescent COVID-19. The sample was peripheral blood. In DNA form, the CDR3 reads TGTGCCAGCAGCCTCCCCGGGAATAATGAAAAACTGTTTTTT. It specifies CASSLPGNNEKLFF.